One and the same sample provided the 26 T cell receptor beta chains below, sequenced in a study of cytomegalovirus exposure and HLA in healthy donors. The PCR was carried out with 60 Vbeta primers and 13 Jbeta primers. Assay used: immunoSEQ multiplex PCR; TCRdb lists only in-frame clones, some missing. The sample has around 120,000 clones; about four fifths are singletons. Sequenced sample: PBMCs. The receptor set was obtained from a female donor in good health and CMV-seropositive.

This chain uses TRBV29-1 with TRBJ2-3, with TRBD2 as a possible D gene (6 bases). The CDR3 loop spans 14 amino acids. Trimming removed 7 bases from V and 0 bases from J, with 14 bases in between. The germline V gene encodes CDR1 SQVTM and CDR2 ANQGSEA. CDR3 loop: CSGRDSASTDTQYF. The CDR3 nucleotides read TGCAGCGGAAGGGACTCAGCCAGCACAGATACGCAGTATTTT.

The chain has TRBV9 and TRBJ2-3; TRBD1 matches 7 bases. The V segment lost 4 bases and the J segment 2 bases; nucleotides outside the gene matches: 7. The length of the CDR3 is 15 residues. CDR1 and CDR2 (germline): SGDLS, YYNGEE. CDR3 amino acids: CASSPRDSNTDTQYF. Written as DNA, the CDR3 is TGTGCCAGCAGCCCTCGGGACAGTAACACAGATACGCAGTATTTT.

In its sample, this clone was seen a few times. The chain joins TRBV29-1 to TRBJ1-1, with a possible D match to TRBD1 (6 bases). CDR3 length equals 14 residues. V was pared by 6 bases and J by 4 bases, with 18 bases between. The germline CDR1 and CDR2 sequences are SQVTM and ANQGSEA. As DNA, the CDR3 is TGCAGCGTCCTCCCGACAGGAGGAGGCACTGAAGCTTTCTTT. Amino acid sequence: CSVLPTGGGTEAFF.

This chain uses TRBV5-4 with TRBJ2-5; the match to TRBD2 covers 8 bases. With V trimmed by 4 bases and J by 1 base, 12 bases remained unmatched. CDR3 length equals 17 residues. CDR1 and CDR2 from the germline V gene are SGHNT and YYREEE (reference sequence). This chain's CDR3 is CASSPGVGGGSQETQYF. The CDR3, as DNA: TGTGCCAGCAGCCCTGGCGTTGGCGGGGGGTCCCAAGAGACCCAGTACTTC. The variable domain in full, completed from reference TRBV5-4 and TRBJ2-5, reads ETGVTQSPTHLIKTRGQQVTLRCSSQSGHNTVSWYQQALGQGPQFIFQYYREEENGRGNFPPRFSGLQFPNYSSELNVNALELDDSALYLCASSPGVGGGSQETQYFGPGTRLLVL.

CDR3 nucleotides: TGCGCCAGCAGTCGCGGGACAGGGGGTGATACTAACTATGGCTACACCTTC. The encoded protein is CASSRGTGGDTNYGYTF. The chain combines TRBV10-2 with TRBJ1-2; 11 bases fit TRBD1. Germline V gives CDR1 WSHSY, CDR2 SAAADI. The CDR3 consists of 17 residues. V lost 5 bases, J lost 0 bases, and 8 bases stayed unmatched.

This clone was seen more than once but under ten times. This chain uses TRBV7-8 with TRBJ2-7, with D maybe TRBD1 (5 bases). CDR1 is SGHVS and CDR2 is FQNEAQ in the germline V gene. V lost 1 base and J lost 5, with 21 bases in between. The length of the CDR3 is 17 residues. CDR3 sequence: CASSLVMVRVEYDEQYF. CDR3 bases: TGTGCCAGCAGCTTAGTGATGGTCAGGGTCGAATACGACGAGCAGTACTTC. Complete variable domain (other parts from reference TRBV7-8 and TRBJ2-7): GAGVSQSPRYKVAKRGQDVALRCDPISGHVSLFWYQQALGQGPEFLTYFQNEAQLDKSGLPSDRFFAERPEGSVSTLKIQRTQQEDSAVYLCASSLVMVRVEYDEQYFGPGTRLTVT.

The V and J genes are TRBV10-3 and TRBJ2-7, with 8 positions matching TRBD1. The V gene end was trimmed by 0 bases and the J gene end by 3 bases; junction bases not matched to a gene: 4. The CDR3 loop spans 15 amino acids. The V gene's germline CDR1 is ENHRY and CDR2 SYGVKD. The CDR3 is CAISESDGQGYEQYF. As DNA, the CDR3 is TGTGCCATCAGTGAGTCAGACGGACAGGGCTACGAGCAGTACTTC.

The genes are TRBV7-3 and TRBJ1-1; a possible D gene is TRBD1 (5 bases). Trimming took off 3 bases at V and 4 bases at J, with 12 bases between the two ends. The germline V gene encodes CDR1 SGHTA and CDR2 FQGTGA. The CDR3 has 14 amino acids. The CDR3 protein is CASSLVGEGTEAFF. The CDR3 nucleotides are TGTGCCAGCAGCTTGGTGGGGGAGGGCACTGAAGCTTTCTTT. Together with reference TRBV7-3 and TRBJ1-1, the CDR3 gives the full variable domain: GAGVSQTPSNKVTEKGKYVELRCDPISGHTALYWYRQSLGQGPEFLIYFQGTGAADDSGLPNDRFFAVRPEGSVSTLKIQRTERGDSAVYLCASSLVGEGTEAFFGQGTRLTVV.

The chain has TRBV2 and TRBJ1-1; TRBD1 agrees at 7 bases. The CDR3 runs 13 residues. CDR1 and CDR2 (germline): SNHLY, FYNNEI. The V and J ends lost 7 bases and 6 bases, in that order; junction bases with no gene match: 8. Here the CDR3 reads CASTAVGGSEAFF. Here the CDR3 DNA reads TGTGCCAGCACCGCCGTAGGGGGCTCTGAAGCTTTCTTT.

The chain couples TRBV28 to TRBJ2-5; no reliable D call. CDR1 is MDHEN, CDR2 SYDVKM, per germline. CDR3 length: 12 amino acids. V was shortened by 5 bases and J by 4 bases, with 8 bases between the two germline ends. In DNA, the CDR3 is TGTGCCAGCAGTAGAACAGTAGAGACCCAGTACTTC. Its protein is CASSRTVETQYF. Together with reference TRBV28 and TRBJ2-5, the CDR3 gives the full variable domain: DVKVTQSSRYLVKRTGEKVFLECVQDMDHENMFWYRQDPGLGLRLIYFSYDVKMKEKGDIPEGYSVSREKKERFSLILESASTNQTSMYLCASSRTVETQYFGPGTRLLVL.

With respect to this clone: Additional DNA sequences in this sample encode the identical CDR3. The chain joins TRBV7-9 to TRBJ2-3, with D possibly TRBD2 on 6 matching bases. The germline gives CDR1 SEHNR, CDR2 FQNEAQ (reference sequence). CDR3 size: 13 residues. Trimming took off 5 bases at V and 3 bases at J, with 9 bases between the two ends. The CDR3 DNA reads TGTGCCAGCAGCAACCGGGGGACAGATACGCAGTATTTT. It is translated as CASSNRGTDTQYF. Complete variable domain (other parts from reference TRBV7-9 and TRBJ2-3): DTGVSQNPRHKITKRGQNVTFRCDPISEHNRLYWYRQTLGQGPEFLTYFQNEAQLEKSRLLSDRFSAERPKGSFSTLEIQRTEQGDSAMYLCASSNRGTDTQYFGPGTRLTVL.

V usage is TRBV2 and J usage is TRBJ2-1; 10 bases map to TRBD1. CDR1 is SNHLY and CDR2 is FYNNEI in the germline V gene. CDR3 length: 15 amino acids. Germline trimming cut 5 bases from V and 9 bases from J; bases unmatched to any gene: 10. The CDR3 spells CASSSRTGGKGEQFF. The CDR3 DNA reads as TGTGCCAGCAGTTCCCGGACAGGGGGTAAGGGTGAGCAGTTCTTC.

This sequence joins TRBV6-1 and TRBJ2-6; 7 nucleotides align to TRBD1. This CDR3 is 15 amino acids long. J gave up 4 bases and V 3 bases, and 3 bases lay outside the gene matches. The germline V gene encodes CDR1 MNHNS and CDR2 SASEGT. CDR3 bases: TGTGCCAGCAGTGATTCGGGACAGGGGGCCAACGTCCTGACTTTC. Protein: CASSDSGQGANVLTF.

This clone was seen a single time. The chain carries TRBV9 and TRBJ2-3, with 9 bases lining up with TRBD2. The germline CDR1 and CDR2 sequences are SGDLS and YYNGEE. CDR3 size: 16 residues. Trimming took 1 base from V and 2 from J; bases not matched to a gene: 5. The CDR3 sequence is CASSVTSGRFTDTQYF. The CDR3 bases are TGTGCCAGCAGCGTAACTAGCGGGCGATTCACAGATACGCAGTATTTT.

The chain recombines TRBV9 with TRBJ2-1; 7 bases agree with TRBD2. The V and J ends lost 0 bases and 1 base, in that order; junction bases with no gene match: 4. Germline V gene lookup returns CDR1 SGDLS and CDR2 YYNGEE. This CDR3 comprises 16 residues. Here the CDR3 DNA reads TGTGCCAGCAGCGTAGGAGCGGGGAGTTCCTACAATGAGCAGTTCTTC. Its translation is CASSVGAGSSYNEQFF.

The V gene is TRBV5-4, the J gene TRBJ1-1, with 7 bases that match TRBD1. With V trimmed by 3 bases and J by 4 bases, 9 bases remained unmatched. The CDR3 is 15 residues long. CDR1 is SGHNT and CDR2 is YYREEE in the germline V gene (reference sequence). CDR3 protein: CASSSKTGVGTEAFF. The DNA of the CDR3 is TGTGCCAGCAGCTCCAAAACAGGGGTAGGCACTGAAGCTTTCTTT. The full variable domain, completed using reference TRBV5-4 and TRBJ1-1, is ETGVTQSPTHLIKTRGQQVTLRCSSQSGHNTVSWYQQALGQGPQFIFQYYREEENGRGNFPPRFSGLQFPNYSSELNVNALELDDSALYLCASSSKTGVGTEAFFGQGTRLTVV.

The table lists this clone with a few counts. The chain combines TRBV16 with TRBJ1-1; 7 bases align to TRBD1. V shed 4 bases, J shed 1 base, and the junction held 9 bases outside the gene matches. Per germline, CDR1 KGHSY and CDR2 FQNENV. The CDR3 has 16 residues. The CDR3 is CASSPGGLGGNTEAFF. DNA of the CDR3: TGTGCCAGCAGCCCAGGGGGTTTGGGCGGGAACACTGAAGCTTTCTTT.

This chain uses TRBV7-2 with TRBJ2-7, with D possibly TRBD2 on 5 matching bases. CDR1 and CDR2 from the germline V gene are SGHTA and FQGNSA. This CDR3 contains 16 residues. The ends were cut back, 3 bases at V and 3 bases at J, with 18 bases in the middle. CDR3 residues: CASSFPRGSTFYEQYF. CDR3 nucleotides: TGTGCCAGCAGCTTTCCCCGAGGGAGTACCTTCTACGAGCAGTACTTC.

This clone was recorded only once. The chain uses TRBV28 and TRBJ1-3; no clear D gene. Germline lookup yields CDR1 MDHEN and CDR2 SYDVKM. Trimming removed 4 bases from V and 0 bases from J, with 10 bases in between. CDR3 length equals 15 residues. The DNA for the CDR3 is TGTGCCAGCAGTTCTTCCGGGTTCTCTGGAAACACCATATATTTT. It specifies CASSSSGFSGNTIYF.

This clone was seen a few times. The V call is TRBV7-3, the J call TRBJ1-1; 7 bases align to TRBD1. V trimming: 3 bases; J trimming: 3 bases; junction bases outside the gene matches: 1. The CDR3 contains 13 residues. CDR1 and CDR2 (germline): SGHTA, FQGTGA. CDR3 residues: CASSFQGDTEAFF. CDR3 bases: TGTGCCAGCAGCTTTCAGGGGGACACTGAAGCTTTCTTT. The full variable domain, in which reference TRBV7-3 and TRBJ1-1 provide the parts outside the CDR3, is GAGVSQTPSNKVTEKGKYVELRCDPISGHTALYWYRQSLGQGPEFLIYFQGTGAADDSGLPNDRFFAVRPEGSVSTLKIQRTERGDSAVYLCASSFQGDTEAFFGQGTRLTVV.

This chain joins TRBV6-1 and TRBJ1-3; 9 nucleotides agree with TRBD1. This CDR3 spans 15 amino acids. Trimming removed 0 bases from V and 8 bases from J; junction bases left unmatched: 5. Per germline, CDR1 MNHNS and CDR2 SASEGT. CDR3 loop: CASSEAGTGSHTIYF. The CDR3 nucleotides are TGTGCCAGCAGTGAAGCCGGGACAGGGAGCCACACCATATATTTT.

This sequence joins TRBV7-2 and TRBJ2-7; D unclear. The CDR3 runs 14 residues. Trimming removed 2 bases from V and 3 bases from J, with 11 bases in between. From germline, CDR1 is SGHTA and CDR2 FQGNSA. CDR3 in DNA: TGTGCCAGCAGCTTACAACAGATGGGCTACGAGCAGTACTTC. Its protein product is CASSLQQMGYEQYF.

The rearrangement uses TRBV4-1 and TRBJ1-1; D is unresolved. The CDR3 totals 13 residues. The V and J ends lost 4 bases and 5 bases respectively, with 11 bases between them. The germline V gene has CDR1 MGHRA and CDR2 YSYEKL. The CDR3 region is CASSLDSRTEAFF. CDR3 nucleotide sequence: TGCGCCAGCAGCCTGGATTCGAGGACTGAAGCTTTCTTT.

This chain links TRBV5-1 with TRBJ1-2, with D possibly being TRBD1 (6 bases). V was trimmed by 2 bases and J by 2 bases, leaving 7 bases between them. CDR3 size: 13 residues. From germline, CDR1 is SGHRS and CDR2 YFSETQ. The CDR3 DNA is TGCGCCAGCAGCTTAGGACAGAACTATGGCTACACCTTC. Translated, it gives CASSLGQNYGYTF.

With respect to this clone: The same CDR3 arises from other DNA sequences in this sample as well. The V gene is TRBV5-1, the J gene TRBJ2-2; D gene uncertain. This CDR3 region has 15 residues. Germline lookup yields CDR1 SGHRS and CDR2 YFSETQ. V gave up 0 bases and J gave up 1 base, with 7 bases separating them. CDR3 in amino acids: CASSLAGLNTGELFF. DNA for the CDR3: TGCGCCAGCAGCTTGGCCGGGTTGAACACCGGGGAGCTGTTTTTT.

V is TRBV19 and J is TRBJ2-6; D possibly corresponds to TRBD2 (5 bases). Trimming took 10 bases from V and 2 from J, leaving 24 bases between them. The CDR3 is 18 amino acids. From germline, CDR1 is LNHDA and CDR2 SQIVND (reference sequence). The CDR3 sequence: CATYPGFLGGPGANVLTF. CDR3 nucleotides: TGTGCCACCTACCCTGGGTTTTTAGGAGGTCCTGGGGCCAACGTCCTGACTTTC.